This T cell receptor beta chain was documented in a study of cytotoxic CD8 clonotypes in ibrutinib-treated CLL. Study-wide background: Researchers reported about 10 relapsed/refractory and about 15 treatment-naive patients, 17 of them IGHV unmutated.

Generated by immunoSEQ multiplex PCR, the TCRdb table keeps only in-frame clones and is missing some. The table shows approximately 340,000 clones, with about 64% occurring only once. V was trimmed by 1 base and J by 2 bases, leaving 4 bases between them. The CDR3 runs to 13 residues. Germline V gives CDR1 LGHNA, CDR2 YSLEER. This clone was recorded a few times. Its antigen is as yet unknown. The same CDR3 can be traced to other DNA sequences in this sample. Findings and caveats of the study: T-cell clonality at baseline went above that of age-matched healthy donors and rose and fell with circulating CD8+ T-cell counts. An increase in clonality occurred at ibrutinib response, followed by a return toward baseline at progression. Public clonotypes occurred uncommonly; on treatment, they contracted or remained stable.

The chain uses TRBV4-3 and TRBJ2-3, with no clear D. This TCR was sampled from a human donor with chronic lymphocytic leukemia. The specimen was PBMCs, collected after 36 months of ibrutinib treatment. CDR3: CASSQGATDTQYF. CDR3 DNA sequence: TGCGCCAGCAGCCAAGGAGCCACAGATACGCAGTATTTT.